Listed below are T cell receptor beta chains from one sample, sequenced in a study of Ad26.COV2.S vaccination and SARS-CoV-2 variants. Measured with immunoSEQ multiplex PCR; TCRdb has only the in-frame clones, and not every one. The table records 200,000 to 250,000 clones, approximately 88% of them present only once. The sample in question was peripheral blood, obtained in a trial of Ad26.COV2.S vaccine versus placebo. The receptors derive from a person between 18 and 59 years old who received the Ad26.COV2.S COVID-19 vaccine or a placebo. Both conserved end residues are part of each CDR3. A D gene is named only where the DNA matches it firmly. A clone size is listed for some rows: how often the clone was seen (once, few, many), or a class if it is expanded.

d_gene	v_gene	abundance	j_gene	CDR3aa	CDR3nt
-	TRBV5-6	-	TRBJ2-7	CASSLGRGYYEQYF	TGTGCCAGCAGCTTGGGCAGGGGATATTACGAGCAGTACTTC
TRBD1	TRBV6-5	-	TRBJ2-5	CASSRWTGAETQYF	TGTGCCAGCAGTCGCTGGACAGGGGCGGAGACCCAGTACTTC
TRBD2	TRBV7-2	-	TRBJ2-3	CASSFFGRGTDTQYF	TGTGCCAGCAGCTTTTTCGGGAGGGGCACAGATACGCAGTATTTT
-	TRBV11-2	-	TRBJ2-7	CASSLMIGDREQYF	TGTGCCAGCAGCTTAATGATAGGGGATCGCGAGCAGTACTTC
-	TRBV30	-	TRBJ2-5	CAWSASSLGQETQYF	TGTGCCTGGAGTGCCTCAAGCCTGGGCCAAGAGACCCAGTACTTC
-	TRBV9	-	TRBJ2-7	CASSVGSTGGGADEQYF	TGTGCCAGCAGCGTAGGTAGTACCGGTGGGGGCGCCGACGAGCAGTACTTC
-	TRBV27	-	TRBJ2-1	CASSMAQGNEQFF	TGTGCCAGCAGTATGGCCCAGGGGAATGAGCAGTTCTTC
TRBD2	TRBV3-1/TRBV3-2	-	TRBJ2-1	CASSQANGRDGSYNEQFF	TGTGCCAGCAGCCAAGCGAACGGGAGGGATGGGTCCTACAATGAGCAGTTCTTC
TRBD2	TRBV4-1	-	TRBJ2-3	CASSRVFGTSGLSTDTQYF	TGCGCCAGCAGCCGGGTATTCGGGACTAGCGGCCTTAGCACAGATACGCAGTATTTT
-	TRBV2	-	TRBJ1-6	CAAQADYNSPLHF	TGTGCCGCCCAGGCCGATTATAATTCACCCCTCCACTTT
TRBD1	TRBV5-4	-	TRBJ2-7	CASSLGQGAPSSYEQYF	TGTGCCAGCAGCTTGGGACAGGGGGCTCCCAGCTCCTACGAGCAGTACTTC
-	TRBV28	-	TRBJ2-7	CASSFWPGANYEQYF	TGTGCCAGCAGTTTTTGGCCGGGAGCAAACTACGAGCAGTACTTC
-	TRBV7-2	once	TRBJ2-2	CASSLVSTALNTGELFF	TGTGCCAGCAGCTTAGTGTCGACAGCCTTAAACACCGGGGAGCTGTTTTTT